This T cell receptor (beta chain) was identified in a study of cytomegalovirus exposure and HLA in healthy donors. Regarding the study as a whole: Association with HLA alleles at 0.05 false discovery rate was found for around 15,000 TCR beta sequences in a later analysis.

The J segment lost 10 bases and the V segment lost 4 bases, leaving 7 bases of the junction unmatched. This CDR3 has 13 residues. Germline loops: CDR1 SGHTA, CDR2 FQGTGA. The study ran its PCR with 60 Vbeta and 13 Jbeta primers. Assay: immunoSEQ multiplex PCR; the TCRdb copy retains only in-frame clones and omits some. The sample shows over 150,000 clones, 75% to 90% of them seen only once. This clone was observed a handful of times. The antigen is unknown. Input material: PBMCs. The chain employs TRBV7-3 and TRBJ1-5, with TRBD1 matching over 7 bases. This receptor was obtained from a man aged 25 to 40 in good health and CMV-seronegative. CDR3 sequence reads: CASSSIQGEPQHF. The CDR3 DNA is TGTGCCAGCAGCTCCATTCAGGGGGAACCCCAGCATTTT.